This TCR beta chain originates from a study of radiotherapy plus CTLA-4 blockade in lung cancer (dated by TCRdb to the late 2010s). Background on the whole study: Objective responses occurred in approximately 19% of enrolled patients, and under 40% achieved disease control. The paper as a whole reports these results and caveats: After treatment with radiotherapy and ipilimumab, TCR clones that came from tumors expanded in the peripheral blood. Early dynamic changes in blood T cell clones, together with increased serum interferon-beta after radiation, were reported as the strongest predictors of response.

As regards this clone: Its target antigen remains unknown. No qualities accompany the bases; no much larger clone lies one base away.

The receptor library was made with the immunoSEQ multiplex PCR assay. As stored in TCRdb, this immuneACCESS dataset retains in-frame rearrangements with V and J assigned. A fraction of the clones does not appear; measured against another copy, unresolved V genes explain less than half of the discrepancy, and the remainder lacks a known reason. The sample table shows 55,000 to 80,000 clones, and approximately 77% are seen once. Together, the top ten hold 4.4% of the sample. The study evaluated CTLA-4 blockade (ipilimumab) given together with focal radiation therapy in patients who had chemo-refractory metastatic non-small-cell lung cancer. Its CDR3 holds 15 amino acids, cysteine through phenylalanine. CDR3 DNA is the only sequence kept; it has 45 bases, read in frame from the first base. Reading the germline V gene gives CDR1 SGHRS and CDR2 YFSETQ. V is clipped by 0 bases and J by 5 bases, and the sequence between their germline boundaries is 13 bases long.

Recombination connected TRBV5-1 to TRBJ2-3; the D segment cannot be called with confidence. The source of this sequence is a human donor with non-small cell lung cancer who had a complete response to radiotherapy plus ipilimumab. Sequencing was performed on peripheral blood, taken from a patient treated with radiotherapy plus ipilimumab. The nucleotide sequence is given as TGCGCCAGCAGCTTGGCCAAAGGTTCTGGAGATACGCAGTATTTT. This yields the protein CASSLAKGSGDTQYF. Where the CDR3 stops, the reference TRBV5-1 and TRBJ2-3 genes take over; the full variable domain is KAGVTQTPRYLIKTRGQQVTLSCSPISGHRSVSWYQQTPGQGLQFLFEYFSETQRNKGNFPGRFSGRQFSNSRSEMNVSTLELGDSALYLCASSLAKGSGDTQYFGPGTRLTVL.